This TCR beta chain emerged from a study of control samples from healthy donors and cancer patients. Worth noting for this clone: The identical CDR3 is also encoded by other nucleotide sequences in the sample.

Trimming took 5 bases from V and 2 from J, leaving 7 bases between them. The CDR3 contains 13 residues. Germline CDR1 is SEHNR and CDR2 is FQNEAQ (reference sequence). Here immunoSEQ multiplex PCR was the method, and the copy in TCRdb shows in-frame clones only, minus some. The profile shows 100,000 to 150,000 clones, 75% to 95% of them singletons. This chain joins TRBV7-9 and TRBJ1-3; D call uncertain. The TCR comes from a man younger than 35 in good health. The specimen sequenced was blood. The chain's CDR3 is CASSLGPGNTIYF. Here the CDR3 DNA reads TGTGCCAGCAGCCTCGGGCCTGGAAACACCATATATTTT.